This TCR beta chain was found in a study of blood T cell repertoires in COVID-19. Method: immunoSEQ multiplex PCR; TCRdb's copy keeps in-frame clones and lacks some. The sample holds more than 95,000 clones, approximately 74% seen once. Sequencing used peripheral blood. This clonotype was obtained from a man older than 75 with COVID-19, enrolled during active disease.

The CDR3 DNA reads TGTGCCAGCAGTAGGGACAGGGGAAGCACAGATACGCAGTATTTT. It yields the protein CASSRDRGSTDTQYF. The rearrangement uses TRBV6-5 and TRBJ2-3, with TRBD1 matching 10 bases. Germline V gives CDR1 MNHEY, CDR2 SVGAGI. This CDR3 has 15 amino acids. The J segment lost 0 bases and the V segment lost 5 bases, leaving 2 bases of the junction unmatched.